These 17 T cell receptor beta chains share one sample of origin, sequenced in a study of blood T cell repertoires in COVID-19. The protocol was immunoSEQ multiplex PCR, while the TCRdb copy is restricted to in-frame clones and leaves out a portion. This repertoire shows about 270,000 clones, roughly four fifths found once; its top ten account for around 10%. Source material: peripheral blood. Receptor source: a woman aged 50 to 60 who had recovered from COVID-19.

V and J are TRBV2 and TRBJ1-2, with D unresolved. V shed 8 bases and J shed 4 bases, with 14 bases lying between them. The CDR3 covers 13 residues. Germline CDR1 reads SNHLY; CDR2 reads FYNNEI. This CDR3 is CASAILAGYGYTF. CDR3 nucleotide sequence: TGTGCCAGCGCCATCCTAGCGGGCTATGGCTACACCTTC.

The chain employs TRBV10-2 and TRBJ2-5; maybe TRBD2 (5 bases). Looked up from germline, CDR1 is WSHSY and CDR2 is SAAADI. There are 14 residues in the CDR3. V was trimmed by 2 bases and J by 2 bases, leaving 9 bases between them. The CDR3 loop reads CASSEAGRQETQYF. DNA of the CDR3: TGCGCCAGCAGTGAGGCGGGTCGTCAAGAGACCCAGTACTTC.

The rearrangement joins TRBV6-9 to TRBJ2-1, with D possibly TRBD2 on 6 matching bases. Germline-derived CDR1 and CDR2 are MNHGY and SVAAGI. Between the trimmed V and J ends, which lost 4 bases and 5 bases, there was a span of 18 bases. The CDR3 covers 16 residues. The CDR3 sequence: CASSSKWGESHNEQFF. For the CDR3, the DNA is TGTGCCAGCAGTTCGAAGTGGGGGGAGTCGCACAATGAGCAGTTCTTC.

CDR3 sequence (DNA): TGTGCCAGCAGCTTGGGCGGCAGGGGGCCCTACAATGAGCAGTTCTTC. This translates into CASSLGGRGPYNEQFF. The V call is TRBV5-4, the J call TRBJ2-1; 8 bases are shared with TRBD1. V lost 0 bases and J lost 2; bases outside the gene matches: 4. This CDR3 contains 16 residues. Germline V gene data show CDR1 as SGHNT and CDR2 as YYREEE (reference sequence).

The rearrangement joins TRBV2 to TRBJ2-1, with 12 bases fitting TRBD2. The trim removed 5 bases at V and 6 bases at J, leaving 11 bases unmatched. The CDR3 spans 17 residues. The germline V gene encodes CDR1 SNHLY and CDR2 FYNNEI. CDR3 region: CASSRLAGEGRGNEQFF. As DNA, the CDR3 is TGTGCCAGCAGTCGACTAGCGGGGGAAGGTAGGGGCAATGAGCAGTTCTTC. Looking up the rest from reference TRBV2 and TRBJ2-1 gives the full variable domain: EPEVTQTPSHQVTQMGQEVILRCVPISNHLYFYWYRQILGQKVEFLVSFYNNEISEKSEIFDDQFSVERPDGSNFTLKIRSTKLEDSAMYFCASSRLAGEGRGNEQFFGPGTRLTVL.

This chain connects TRBV28 to TRBJ1-3; tentatively, D is TRBD1 (5 bases). Germline CDR1 reads MDHEN; CDR2 reads SYDVKM. V lost 10 bases, J lost 0 bases, and 13 bases lay in between. CDR3 length: 14 residues. The CDR3 region is CATTRGTSGNTIYF. CDR3 nucleotides: TGTGCCACCACGCGGGGGACCTCTGGAAACACCATATATTTT.

The chain carries TRBV19 and TRBJ2-5, with D maybe TRBD2 (6 bases). CDR3 length equals 15 residues. V was shortened by 5 bases and J by 5 bases, with 18 bases between the two germline ends. The germline V gene has CDR1 LNHDA and CDR2 SQIVND (reference sequence). CDR3 coding DNA: TGTGCCAGTAGTTTCACACCGGGACTGGGCGAGACCCAGTACTTC. Encoded protein: CASSFTPGLGETQYF.

This clone has just one count. A clone one base away is much larger, so this may be a read error. The V call is TRBV28, the J call TRBJ2-7, with D tentatively TRBD1 (6 bases). The germline gives CDR1 MDHEN, CDR2 SYDVKM. V lost 3 bases to trimming and J lost 2 bases, with 8 bases between them. The CDR3 spans 13 residues. The CDR3 is CASSLDRPYEQYF. CDR3 DNA: TGTGCCAGCAGTTTGGACAGACCCTACGAGCAGTACTTC.

The CDR3 spells CASSPQGITDTQYF. CDR3 nucleotides: TGCGCCAGCAGCCCGCAGGGAATCACAGATACGCAGTATTTT. The rearrangement joins TRBV5-1 to TRBJ2-3; tentatively, D is TRBD1 (5 bases). Deletions cut 4 bases from V and 2 bases from J, with 11 bases between. Germline CDR1 is SGHRS and CDR2 is YFSETQ. The CDR3 contains 14 residues.

This clone has just one count. The chain combines TRBV6-5 with TRBJ1-5; 8 positions agree with TRBD1. The CDR3 is 14 amino acids. Germline V gene lookup returns CDR1 MNHEY and CDR2 SVGAGI. With V trimmed by 5 bases and J by 5 bases, 5 bases remained unmatched. DNA of the CDR3: TGTGCCAGCAGTCAGGACAGGGAGGATCAGCCCCAGCATTTT. This gives the protein CASSQDREDQPQHF.

The chain links TRBV11-2 to TRBJ1-3, with a weak D call TRBD1 (5 bases). Trimming took off 1 base at V and 1 base at J, with 11 bases between the two ends. The CDR3 loop spans 16 amino acids. CDR1 and CDR2 from the germline V gene are SGHAT and FQNNGV. The DNA for the CDR3 is TGTGCCAGCAGCTTAGTTACCGGGGGGTCTGGAAACACCATATATTTT. Amino acid sequence: CASSLVTGGSGNTIYF.

The V call is TRBV13, the J call TRBJ2-7, with 10 positions matching TRBD1. With V trimmed by 0 bases and J by 4 bases, 0 bases remained unmatched. Per germline, CDR1 PRHDT and CDR2 FYEKMQ (reference sequence). The CDR3 covers 14 residues. The CDR3 protein is CASSLGDRGYEQYF. The CDR3, as DNA: TGTGCCAGCAGCTTAGGGGACAGGGGGTACGAGCAGTACTTC.

This chain links TRBV5-1 with TRBJ2-1, with 14 nucleotides matching TRBD2. The CDR3 has 17 residues. The V gene's germline CDR1 is SGHRS and CDR2 YFSETQ. The V segment lost 3 bases and the J segment 7 bases; nucleotides outside the gene matches: 9. CDR3 DNA: TGCGCCAGCAGCTGGGCACCGGGACTAGCGGGAGTGAATGAGCAGTTCTTC. It translates to CASSWAPGLAGVNEQFF.

The V call is TRBV7-2, the J call TRBJ1-1; D unclear. The CDR3 length is 16 residues. V shed 2 bases and J shed 3 bases, with 16 bases lying between them. Germline assignment: CDR1 SGHTA and CDR2 FQGNSA. The CDR3 bases are TGTGCCAGCAGCTTAAATATCCGGGTCGAGCACACTGAAGCTTTCTTT. It specifies CASSLNIRVEHTEAFF.

The chain recombines TRBV19 with TRBJ2-3; D is unclear. The CDR3 runs 14 residues. In germline, CDR1 is LNHDA, CDR2 SQIVND (reference sequence). Trimming pared 2 bases from V and 5 bases from J, leaving 11 bases between. CDR3 region: CASSITPSLDTQYF. The CDR3 bases are TGTGCCAGTAGTATAACCCCTAGTCTAGATACGCAGTATTTT.

The chain is built from TRBV24-1 and TRBJ1-5; no reliable D call. CDR1 is KGHDR and CDR2 is SFDVKD in the germline V gene. V lost 9 bases and J lost 7, with 21 bases in between. The CDR3 totals 15 residues. The CDR3 reads CATLGSLLGNQPQHF. Written as DNA, the CDR3 is TGTGCCACCCTAGGTTCATTACTTGGAAACCAGCCCCAGCATTTT.

This chain joins TRBV4-3 and TRBJ2-7, with TRBD2 identical over 10 bases. CDR3 size: 14 residues. J lost 2 bases, V lost 4 bases, and 2 bases had no gene match. Per germline, CDR1 LGHNA and CDR2 YSLEER. The CDR3 sequence is CASSPSGSPYEQYF. The CDR3 DNA reads TGCGCCAGCAGCCCTAGCGGGAGCCCCTACGAGCAGTACTTC.